This T cell receptor (beta chain) was profiled in a study of T cell responses to AZD1222 COVID-19 vaccine. Measured with immunoSEQ multiplex PCR; TCRdb has only the in-frame clones, and not every one. Of approximately 170,000 clones listed, around nine tenths are singletons. Study observations and caveats: Baseline serology detected seropositivity in only six AZD1222 recipients. Females made up more of the donors, who were largely white British, and clonal diversity may have come out too low. Spike as a whole was targeted by vaccine-associated CD4 TCRs, dominant at 160-218 and 743-854.

Germline V gene sequence: CDR1 SNHLY, CDR2 FYNNEI. Trimming left V 7 bases short and J 7 bases short, with 20 bases between. CDR3 length equals 15 residues. The table lists this clone with a few counts. Antigen: not known. Analysis merged second doses at about 4 or about 12 weeks. The clonotype was recovered from an adult who received the AZD1222 COVID-19 vaccine. The specimen comprised peripheral blood, sampled 28 days after the second AZD1222 dose. The rearrangement links TRBV2 to TRBJ1-5; maybe TRBD1 (5 bases). As DNA, the CDR3 is TGTGCCAGCAACCTGAGTGGGGGATCGGGACAGCCCCAGCATTTT. It codes for CASNLSGGSGQPQHF.